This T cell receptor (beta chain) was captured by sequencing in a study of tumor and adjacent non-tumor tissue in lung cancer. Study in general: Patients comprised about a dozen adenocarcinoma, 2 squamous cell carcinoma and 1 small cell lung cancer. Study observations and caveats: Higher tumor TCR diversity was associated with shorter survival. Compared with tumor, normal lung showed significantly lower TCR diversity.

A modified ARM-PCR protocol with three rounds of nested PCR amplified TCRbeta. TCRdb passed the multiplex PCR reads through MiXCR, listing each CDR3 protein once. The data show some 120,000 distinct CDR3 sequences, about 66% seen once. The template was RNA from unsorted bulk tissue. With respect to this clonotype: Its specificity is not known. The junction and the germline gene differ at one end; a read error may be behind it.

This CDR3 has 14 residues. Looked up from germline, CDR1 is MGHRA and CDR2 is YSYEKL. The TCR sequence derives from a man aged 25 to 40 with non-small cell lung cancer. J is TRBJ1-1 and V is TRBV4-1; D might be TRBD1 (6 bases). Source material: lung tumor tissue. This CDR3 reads CTSSQVGLDSEAFF. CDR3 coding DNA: TGCACCAGCAGCCAAGTCGGTCTGGACAGTGAAGCTTTCTTT.